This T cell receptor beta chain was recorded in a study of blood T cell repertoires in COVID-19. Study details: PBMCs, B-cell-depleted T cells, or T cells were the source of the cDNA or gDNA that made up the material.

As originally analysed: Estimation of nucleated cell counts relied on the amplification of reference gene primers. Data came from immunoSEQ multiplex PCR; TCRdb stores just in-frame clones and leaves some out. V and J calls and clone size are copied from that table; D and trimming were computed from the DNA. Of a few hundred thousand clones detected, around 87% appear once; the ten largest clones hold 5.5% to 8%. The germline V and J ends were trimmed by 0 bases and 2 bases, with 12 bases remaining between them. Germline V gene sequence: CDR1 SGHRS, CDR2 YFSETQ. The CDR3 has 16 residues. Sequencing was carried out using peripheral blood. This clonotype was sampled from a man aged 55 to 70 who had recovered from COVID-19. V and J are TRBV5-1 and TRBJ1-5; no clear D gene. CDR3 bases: TGCGCCAGCAGCTTGGGATCACAGCTGGGCAATCAGCCCCAGCATTTT. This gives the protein CASSLGSQLGNQPQHF.